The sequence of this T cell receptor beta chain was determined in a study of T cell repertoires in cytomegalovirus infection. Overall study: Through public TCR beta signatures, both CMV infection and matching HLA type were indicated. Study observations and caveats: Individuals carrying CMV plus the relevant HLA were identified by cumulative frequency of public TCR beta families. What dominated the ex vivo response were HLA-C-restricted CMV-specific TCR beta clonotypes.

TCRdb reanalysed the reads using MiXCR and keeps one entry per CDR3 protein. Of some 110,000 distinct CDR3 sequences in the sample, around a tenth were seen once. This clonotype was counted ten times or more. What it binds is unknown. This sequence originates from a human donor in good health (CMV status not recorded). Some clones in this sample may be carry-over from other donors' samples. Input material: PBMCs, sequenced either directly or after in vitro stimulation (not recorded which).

The DNA of the CDR3 is TGTGCCAGCAGCCTTAGCGGGAGAATCTACGAGCAGTACTTC. Translated, it gives CASSLSGRIYEQYF. The gene calls are TRBV7-6 and TRBJ2-7; 9 positions agree with TRBD2. Looked up from germline, CDR1 is SGHVS and CDR2 is FNYEAQ. The CDR3 length is 14 residues. Trimming cost V 5 bases and J 3 bases; bases outside gene matches: 5.